This T cell receptor beta chain was profiled in a study of blood T cell repertoires in COVID-19 (TCRdb year 2020). Notes on the research overall: The collaborator samples originated in the United States, Italy and Spain and spanned the acute and convalescent phases of COVID-19. The material from the prospective study consisted of cDNA or gDNA derived from T cells, B-cell-depleted T cells, or PBMCs. A de-identified subject ID, COVID-19 status, age in years and sex were almost always included in the sample metadata. A freely available public database, intended as a resource for researchers studying the immune response to SARS-CoV-2, is where the repertoires were released. Samples were obtained from the ongoing ImmuneRACE study (first 160 participants) and from approximately 1,200 subjects provided by 6 global collaborators. HLA class I and class II types, where available, came from metadata supplied by the sample provider rather than from assay-based typing. Subjects who had been exposed to COVID-19, were actively infected with it, or had recovered from it provided the deeply sampled blood TCRbeta repertoires that made up the dataset.

For CDR1 and CDR2, the germline V gene lists SGHRS and YFSETQ. Its CDR3 holds 14 amino acids, cysteine through phenylalanine. Just the 42-base CDR3 DNA is kept, in frame starting at base 1. The V end gives up 4 bases and the J end 7 bases, leaving 8 bases in the junction not matched to a gene. Each collaborating institution followed its own protocols to collect whole blood in K2EDTA tubes. For TCRbeta analysis, collaborators shipped samples in one of three forms: frozen whole blood, isolated PBMCs, or DNA extracted from either of those sample types. What the study reported, not specific to this receptor: Clinical and demographic metadata were provided uncurated, with the amount varying by source and participant.

This clone was seen only a few times. It lacks a known antigen. No clone much larger than this one lies a single base away; base qualities are absent. The immunoSEQ Assay, a bias-controlled multiplex PCR, was used to amplify TCRbeta CDR3 regions from genomic DNA. The paper's processing steps were these. Within the assay, amplification of reference gene primers was used to estimate how many nucleated cells each sample contained. To quantify the absolute abundance of each unique TCRbeta CDR3 rearrangement, sequence reads were collapsed and filtered. For each sample, productive Simpson clonality was calculated as the square root of Simpson's diversity index over productive rearrangements. The immuneACCESS repertoire file appears here via TCRdb, limited to in-frame rearrangements. These files lack a portion of the clones; in checked studies, under half of the deficit traces to unresolved V genes, and the cause of the others is not known. V and J calls and clone size come straight from that table; D and trimming were deduced from the DNA. Recorded for this sample are 55,000 to 80,000 clones; 82% of them occurred a single time. The top ten clones comprise 15% to 20% of the sample.

The sequence links TRBV5-1 to TRBJ2-4; TRBD1 matches 7 bases in the middle. This TCR was sampled from a man older than 75 with active COVID-19. Sample: peripheral blood. This receptor carries the CDR3 CASSAAGTVNIQYF. The nucleotide sequence reads as follows: TGCGCCAGCAGCGCAGCCGGGACAGTTAACATTCAGTACTTC. Reference TRBV5-1 and TRBJ2-4 genes cover what lies past the CDR3, so the full variable domain is KAGVTQTPRYLIKTRGQQVTLSCSPISGHRSVSWYQQTPGQGLQFLFEYFSETQRNKGNFPGRFSGRQFSNSRSEMNVSTLELGDSALYLCASSAAGTVNIQYFGAGTRLSVL.